This TCR beta chain came from a study of PD-L1 blockade in urothelial cancer. Across the study: Before enrollment, 0 to 3 chemotherapy regimens had been given to patients. The median number of T cells present in blood samples was some 140,000. Analysis of the blood was performed 3 weeks (second dose) and 6 weeks after treatment start.

Only in-frame clones appear in the TCRdb table, and some are missing; sequencing was by immunoSEQ multiplex PCR. Of tens of thousands of clones in the sample, around 82% were seen once. A note on this clone: Its antigen is as yet unknown.

The time point here: peripheral blood 6 weeks after treatment start. Broader study findings: Tumor-associated blood clones were expanded more by durable-benefit patients at 3 weeks.

The J segment lost 0 bases and the V segment lost 3 bases, leaving 4 bases of the junction unmatched. Germline lookup yields CDR1 KGHSH and CDR2 LQKENI. There are 16 residues in the CDR3. The origin of this receptor is a man between 65 and 80 years old with urothelial cancer. The input for sequencing was PBMCs, taken around atezolizumab (anti-PD-L1) treatment. The rearrangement links TRBV18 to TRBJ2-2; 7 positions match TRBD2. Written as DNA, the CDR3 is TGTGCCAGCTCACCGGGACTACCTTCGAACACCGGGGAGCTGTTTTTT. Its protein product is CASSPGLPSNTGELFF.